This T cell receptor (beta chain) was found in a study of post-analysis software for immune sequencing data. The study, taken as a whole, reports: Normalized Chao1 diversity was significantly reduced in patients versus controls. Samples sharing a preparation batch grouped tightly together when assessed by F measure.

Sequencing libraries made from TCR beta cDNA carried unique molecular identifiers. Out of about 0.95 to 10 million T cells, a few hundred thousand cDNA molecules were generated. TCRdb re-called the PCR reads with MiXCR, one entry per CDR3 protein. The data show 450,000 or so distinct CDR3 sequences, roughly 45% seen once. This clonotype was seen more than once but under ten times. As yet, its antigen is unknown. Sequencing input: blood. The clonotype originates from a girl between 10 and 17 years old with multiple sclerosis.

CDR3 sequence: CASSLIPSGIYEQYF. The DNA of the CDR3 is TGTGCCAGCAGCTTAATACCTAGCGGGATCTACGAGCAGTACTTC. This chain uses TRBV7-3 with TRBJ2-5; TRBD2 matches 9 bases. The J call may be incorrect, as the DNA end agrees better with TRBJ2-7. Germline lookup yields CDR1 SGHTA and CDR2 FQGTGA. This CDR3 spans 15 amino acids.